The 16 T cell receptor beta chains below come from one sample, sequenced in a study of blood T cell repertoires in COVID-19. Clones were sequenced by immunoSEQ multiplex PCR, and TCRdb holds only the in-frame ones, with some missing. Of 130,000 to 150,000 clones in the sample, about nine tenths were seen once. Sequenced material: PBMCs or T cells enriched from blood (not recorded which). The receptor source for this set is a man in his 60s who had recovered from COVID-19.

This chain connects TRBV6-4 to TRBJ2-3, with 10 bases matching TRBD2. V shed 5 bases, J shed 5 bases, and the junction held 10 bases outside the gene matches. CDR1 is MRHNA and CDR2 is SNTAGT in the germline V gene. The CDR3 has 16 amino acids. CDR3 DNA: TGTGCCAGCAGTCCAACAAGCGGGAGGGCCTTAGATACGCAGTATTTT. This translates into CASSPTSGRALDTQYF.

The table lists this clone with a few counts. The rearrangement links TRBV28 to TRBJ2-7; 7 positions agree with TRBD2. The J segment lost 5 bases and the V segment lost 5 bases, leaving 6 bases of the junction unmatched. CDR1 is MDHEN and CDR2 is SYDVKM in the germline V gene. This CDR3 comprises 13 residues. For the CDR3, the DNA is TGTGCCAGCAGTCGGACTAGTTCCCACGAGCAGTACTTC. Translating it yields CASSRTSSHEQYF.

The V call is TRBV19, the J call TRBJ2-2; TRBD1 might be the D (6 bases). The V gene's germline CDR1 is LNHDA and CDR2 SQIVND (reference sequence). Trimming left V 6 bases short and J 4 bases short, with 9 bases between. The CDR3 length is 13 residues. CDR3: CASSHRATGELFF. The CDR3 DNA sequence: TGTGCCAGTAGCCACAGGGCCACCGGGGAGCTGTTTTTT.

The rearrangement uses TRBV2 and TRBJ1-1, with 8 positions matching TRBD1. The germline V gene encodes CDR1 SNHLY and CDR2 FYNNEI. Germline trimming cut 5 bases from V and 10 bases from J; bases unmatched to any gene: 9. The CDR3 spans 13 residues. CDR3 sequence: CASSQDRDSGAFF. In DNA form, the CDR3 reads TGTGCCAGCAGTCAGGACAGGGATAGTGGAGCTTTCTTT. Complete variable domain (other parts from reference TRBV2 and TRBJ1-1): EPEVTQTPSHQVTQMGQEVILRCVPISNHLYFYWYRQILGQKVEFLVSFYNNEISEKSEIFDDQFSVERPDGSNFTLKIRSTKLEDSAMYFCASSQDRDSGAFFGQGTRLTVV.

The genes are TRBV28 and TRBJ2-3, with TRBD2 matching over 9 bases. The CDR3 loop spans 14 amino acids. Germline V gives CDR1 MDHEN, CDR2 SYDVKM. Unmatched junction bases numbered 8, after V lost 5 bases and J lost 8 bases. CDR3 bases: TGTGCCAGCAGTAGCGGGGGGCCCGGAGGTACGCAGTATTTT. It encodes CASSSGGPGGTQYF.

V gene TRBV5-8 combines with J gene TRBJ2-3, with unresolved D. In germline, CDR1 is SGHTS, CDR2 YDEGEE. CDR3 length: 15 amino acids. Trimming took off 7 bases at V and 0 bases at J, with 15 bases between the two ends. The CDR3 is CASPSRSESTDTQYF. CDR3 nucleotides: TGTGCCAGCCCCTCGAGGAGCGAGAGCACAGATACGCAGTATTTT. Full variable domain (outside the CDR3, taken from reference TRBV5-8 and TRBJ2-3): EAGVTQSPTHLIKTRGQQATLRCSPISGHTSVYWYQQALGLGLQFLLWYDEGEERNRGNFPPRFSGRQFPNYSSELNVNALELEDSALYLCASPSRSESTDTQYFGPGTRLTVL.

The CDR3 region is CASSVKGAPNEKLFF. In DNA, the CDR3 is TGTGCCAGCAGCGTAAAGGGGGCTCCTAATGAAAAACTGTTTTTT. The rearrangement uses TRBV7-9 and TRBJ1-4, with TRBD1 identical over 7 bases. J lost 3 bases, V lost 5 bases, and 6 bases had no gene match. The CDR3 contains 15 residues. Germline V lookup: CDR1 SEHNR, CDR2 FQNEAQ (reference sequence).

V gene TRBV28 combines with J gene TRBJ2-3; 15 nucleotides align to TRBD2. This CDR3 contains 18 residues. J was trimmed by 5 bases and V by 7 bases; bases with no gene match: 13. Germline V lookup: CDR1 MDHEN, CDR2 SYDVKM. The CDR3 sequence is CASKRVGLAGGRGDTQYF. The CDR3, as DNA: TGTGCCAGCAAACGGGTGGGACTAGCGGGAGGTAGAGGAGATACGCAGTATTTT.

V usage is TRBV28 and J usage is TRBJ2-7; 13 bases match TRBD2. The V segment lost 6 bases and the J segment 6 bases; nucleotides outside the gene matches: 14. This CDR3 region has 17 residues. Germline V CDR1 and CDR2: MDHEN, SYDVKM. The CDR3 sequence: CASSWTSGGPPTSEQYF. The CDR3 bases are TGTGCCAGCAGCTGGACTAGCGGGGGCCCCCCTACGAGCGAGCAGTACTTC.

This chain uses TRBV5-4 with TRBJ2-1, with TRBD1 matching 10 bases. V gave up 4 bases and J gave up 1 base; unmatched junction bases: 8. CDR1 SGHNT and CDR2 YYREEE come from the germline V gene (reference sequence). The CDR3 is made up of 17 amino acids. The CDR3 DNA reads TGTGCCAGCAGCCGCGCCGGGACAGGGGTTTCCTACAATGAGCAGTTCTTC. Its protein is CASSRAGTGVSYNEQFF. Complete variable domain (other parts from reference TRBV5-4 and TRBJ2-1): ETGVTQSPTHLIKTRGQQVTLRCSSQSGHNTVSWYQQALGQGPQFIFQYYREEENGRGNFPPRFSGLQFPNYSSELNVNALELDDSALYLCASSRAGTGVSYNEQFFGPGTRLTVL.

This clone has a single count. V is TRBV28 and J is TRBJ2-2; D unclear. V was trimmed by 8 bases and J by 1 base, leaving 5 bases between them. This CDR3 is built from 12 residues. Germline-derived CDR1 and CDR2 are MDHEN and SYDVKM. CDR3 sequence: CASGRNTGELFF. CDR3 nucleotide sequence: TGTGCCAGCGGCAGGAACACCGGGGAGCTGTTTTTT.

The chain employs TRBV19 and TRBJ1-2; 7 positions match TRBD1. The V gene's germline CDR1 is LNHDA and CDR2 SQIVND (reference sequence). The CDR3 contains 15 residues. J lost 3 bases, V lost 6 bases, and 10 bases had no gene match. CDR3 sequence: CASRRDRDPDYGYTF. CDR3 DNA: TGTGCCAGTAGAAGAGACAGGGACCCCGACTATGGCTACACCTTC. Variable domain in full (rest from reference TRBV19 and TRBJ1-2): DGGITQSPKYLFRKEGQNVTLSCEQNLNHDAMYWYRQDPGQGLRLIYYSQIVNDFQKGDIAEGYSVSREKKESFPLTVTSAQKNPTAFYLCASRRDRDPDYGYTFGSGTRLTVV.

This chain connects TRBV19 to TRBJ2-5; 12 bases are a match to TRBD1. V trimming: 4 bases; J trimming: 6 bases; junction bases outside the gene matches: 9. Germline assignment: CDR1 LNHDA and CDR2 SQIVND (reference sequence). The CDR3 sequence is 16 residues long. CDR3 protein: CASSRIPGQGAQTQYF. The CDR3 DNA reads TGTGCCAGTAGTAGAATCCCGGGACAGGGGGCACAGACCCAGTACTTC.

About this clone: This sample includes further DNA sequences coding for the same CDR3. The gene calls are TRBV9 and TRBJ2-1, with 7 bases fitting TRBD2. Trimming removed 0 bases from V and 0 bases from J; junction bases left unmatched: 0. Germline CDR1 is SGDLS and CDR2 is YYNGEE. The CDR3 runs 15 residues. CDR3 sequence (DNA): TGTGCCAGCAGCGTAGCGGGAGGCTCCTACAATGAGCAGTTCTTC. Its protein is CASSVAGGSYNEQFF.

The CDR3 nucleotides read TGTGCCACCACGACCTACGGGGGCACCGGGGAGCTGTTTTTT. Translating it yields CATTTYGGTGELFF. This rearrangement joins TRBV19 to TRBJ2-2; D is perhaps TRBD2 (6 bases). The CDR3 has 14 amino acids. Trimming took off 10 bases at V and 4 bases at J, with 16 bases between the two ends. The germline V gene encodes CDR1 LNHDA and CDR2 SQIVND (reference sequence).

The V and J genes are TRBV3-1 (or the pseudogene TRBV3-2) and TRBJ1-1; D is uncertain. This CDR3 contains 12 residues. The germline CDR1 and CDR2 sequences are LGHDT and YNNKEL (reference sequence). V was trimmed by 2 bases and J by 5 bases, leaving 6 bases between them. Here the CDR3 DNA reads TGTGCCAGCAGCCAACGGGTGACTGAAGCTTTCTTT. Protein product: CASSQRVTEAFF.